This TCR beta chain was identified in a study of breast tumors, draining lymph nodes, adjacent tissues. This clonotype has a count of ten or more. The antigen is unknown. MiXCR, applied by TCRdb to the multiplex PCR reads, yields one record per CDR3 protein. This sample has more than 100,000 distinct CDR3 sequences, with 20% to 25% found just once. The lymph nodes were axillary draining lymph nodes from breast cancer patients. Study outcomes and limitations: Compared with lymph nodes, tumors were less diverse; compared with nontumor tissue, more. Luminal-like breast cancer showed significantly greater tumor-nontumor repertoire similarity than basal-like breast cancer did. That most tumor T cells come from lymph nodes remained unproven.

V lost 4 bases and J 4 bases, leaving 7 bases between the germline ends. CDR1 is SEHNR and CDR2 is FQNEAQ in the germline V gene (reference sequence). CDR3 size: 13 residues. V is TRBV7-9 and J is TRBJ2-2; D is uncertain. The sample consisted of axillary lymph node tissue. The receptor's source is a female donor with breast cancer. Some clones in this sample may be carry-over from other donors' samples. CDR3 nucleotides: TGTGCCAGCAGCTCAGGCGGCACCGGGGAGCTGTTTTTT. It specifies CASSSGGTGELFF.